This TCR beta chain was sequenced in a study of patients and donors after allogeneic stem cell transplantation. One entry per CDR3 protein results from TCRdb running MiXCR on the RT-PCR reads. Here the sample spans approximately 98,000 distinct CDR3 sequences, 35% to 45% being singletons. V lost 0 bases to trimming and J lost 4 bases, with 7 bases between them. There are 14 residues in the CDR3. Germline lookup yields CDR1 LGHNA and CDR2 YSLEER. The receptor comes from a human donor who was either an allogeneic HSCT recipient or a stem cell or donor lymphocyte infusion donor (not recorded which). It is not recorded whose cells these are; they may come from a transplant donor. This chain links TRBV4-3 with TRBJ1-5; D unclear. The source material was blood, either unsorted or a sorted T cell fraction (not recorded which). The CDR3 loop reads CASSQEVSNQPQHF. In nucleotides, the CDR3 is TGCGCCAGCAGCCAAGAGGTGTCGAATCAGCCCCAGCATTTT.